This T cell receptor beta chain was recovered during a study of T-cell reconstitution after alpha-beta-depleted transplantation in children. This clonotype was recorded a few times. The V gene end was trimmed by 2 bases and the J gene end by 7 bases; junction bases not matched to a gene: 7. This CDR3 contains 15 residues. Germline V lookup: CDR1 SGHRS, CDR2 YFSETQ. Library preparation (for TCRbeta) was performed with unique molecular identifiers. MiXCR was run by TCRdb on the PCR reads, yielding one entry per CDR3 protein. Of over 150,000 distinct CDR3 sequences detected, around 7% appear once; the ten largest clones hold about 3%.

V is TRBV5-1 and J is TRBJ2-1; 9 bases fit TRBD1. The clonotype was recovered from a human donor who donated a stem cell graft to a child with Wiskott-Aldrich syndrome. The sequenced sample was PBMCs from the stem cell graft donor, obtained from the stem cell graft. DNA for the CDR3: TGCGCCAGCAGCTTCACCGGGACAGGGTTGAATGAGCAGTTCTTC. Translated, it gives CASSFTGTGLNEQFF. Full variable domain (rest looked up from reference TRBV5-1 and TRBJ2-1): KAGVTQTPRYLIKTRGQQVTLSCSPISGHRSVSWYQQTPGQGLQFLFEYFSETQRNKGNFPGRFSGRQFSNSRSEMNVSTLELGDSALYLCASSFTGTGLNEQFFGPGTRLTVL.